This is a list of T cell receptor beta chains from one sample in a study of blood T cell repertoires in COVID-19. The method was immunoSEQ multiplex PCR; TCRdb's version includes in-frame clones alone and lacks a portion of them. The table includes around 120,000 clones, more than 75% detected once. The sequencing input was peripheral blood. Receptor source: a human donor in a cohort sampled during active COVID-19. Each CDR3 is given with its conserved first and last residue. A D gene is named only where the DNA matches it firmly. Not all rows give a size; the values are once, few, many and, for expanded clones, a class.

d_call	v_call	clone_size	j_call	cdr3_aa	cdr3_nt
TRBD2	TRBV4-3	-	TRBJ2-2	CASSQEPGTSGGTGELFF	TGCGCCAGCAGCCAAGAACCCGGGACTAGCGGGGGGACCGGGGAGCTGTTTTTT
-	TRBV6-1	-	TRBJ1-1	CASSEILNTEAFF	TGTGCCAGCAGTGAAATCTTGAACACTGAAGCTTTCTTT
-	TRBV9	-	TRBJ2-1	CASSVEGWNEQFF	TGTGCCAGCAGCGTAGAGGGGTGGAATGAGCAGTTCTTC
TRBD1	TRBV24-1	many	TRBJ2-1	CATSDPTPQQQGTNNEQFF	TGTGCCACCAGTGACCCCACCCCCCAGCAACAGGGGACCAACAATGAGCAGTTCTTC
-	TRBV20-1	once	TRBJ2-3	CSAFGADTQYF	TGCAGTGCTTTCGGGGCAGATACGCAGTATTTT
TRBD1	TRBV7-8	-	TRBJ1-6	CASRTGDSPLHF	TGTGCCTCGAGGACAGGGGACTCACCCCTCCACTTT
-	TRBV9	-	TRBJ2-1	CARSLGGAIMDEQFF	TGTGCCCGCAGCCTGGGGGGGGCAATAATGGATGAGCAGTTCTTC
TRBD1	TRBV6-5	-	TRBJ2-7	CASNRDREYEQYF	TGTGCCAGCAATCGGGACAGGGAGTACGAGCAGTACTTC
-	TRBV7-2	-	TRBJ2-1	CASSTRDSPSSYNEQFF	TGTGCCAGCAGCACTCGCGACAGTCCAAGCTCCTACAATGAGCAGTTCTTC
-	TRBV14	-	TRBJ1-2	CASSQGFPGSGYGYTF	TGTGCCAGCAGCCAAGGATTTCCAGGGTCGGGCTATGGCTACACCTTC
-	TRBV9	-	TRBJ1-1	CASSPGGGANTEAFF	TGTGCCAGCAGCCCCGGGGGTGGAGCGAACACTGAAGCTTTCTTT
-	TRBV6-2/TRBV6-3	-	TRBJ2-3	CASSLYQERTDTQYF	TGTGCCAGCAGTCTATACCAAGAGCGGACAGATACGCAGTATTTT
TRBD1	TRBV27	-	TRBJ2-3	CASSLRTGVDTQYF	TGTGCCAGCAGCCTCCGGACAGGAGTAGATACGCAGTATTTT
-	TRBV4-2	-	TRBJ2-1	CASSQDHATTSYNEQFF	TGTGCCAGCAGCCAAGATCATGCGACTACCTCCTACAATGAGCAGTTCTTC
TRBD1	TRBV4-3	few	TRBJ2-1	CASSDRDRVFNEQFF	TGCGCCAGCAGCGACCGGGACAGGGTATTCAATGAGCAGTTCTTC
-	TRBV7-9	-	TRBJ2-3	CASSLDSTDTQYF	TGTGCCAGCAGCTTAGACTCCACAGATACGCAGTATTTT
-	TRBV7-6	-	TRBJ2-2	CASSYPPGTGELFF	TGTGCCAGCAGCTACCCCCCCGGGACCGGGGAGCTGTTTTTT
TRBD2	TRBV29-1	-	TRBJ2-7	CSAERGSREQYF	TGCAGCGCAGAGCGGGGCAGTCGCGAGCAGTACTTC
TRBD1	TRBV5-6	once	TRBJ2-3	CASGQGAGTQYF	TGTGCCAGCGGGCAGGGGGCGGGGACGCAGTATTTT
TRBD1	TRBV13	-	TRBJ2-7	CASSFDRGEQYF	TGTGCCAGCAGCTTTGACAGGGGCGAGCAGTACTTC
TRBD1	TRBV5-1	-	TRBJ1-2	CASSLGQAHYGYTF	TGCGCCAGCAGCCTGGGACAGGCTCACTATGGCTACACCTTC
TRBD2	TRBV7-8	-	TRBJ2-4	CASSLVMAGGPAKNIQYF	TGTGCCAGCAGCTTAGTTATGGCGGGGGGGCCGGCCAAAAACATTCAGTACTTC
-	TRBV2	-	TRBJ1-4	CASISLQGEVFF	TGTGCCAGCATATCATTACAGGGAGAGGTGTTTTTT
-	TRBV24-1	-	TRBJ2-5	CATSDRGQTQETQYF	TGTGCCACCAGTGACCGCGGACAAACCCAAGAGACCCAGTACTTC
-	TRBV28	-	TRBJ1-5	CASTKDMNSNQPQHF	TGTGCCAGCACCAAGGACATGAATAGCAATCAGCCCCAGCATTTT
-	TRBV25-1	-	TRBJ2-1	CASRQNNEQFF	TGTGCCAGCCGACAAAACAATGAGCAGTTCTTC
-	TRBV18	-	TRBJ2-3	CASSPNGGRTDTQYF	TGTGCCAGCTCCCCGAACGGAGGCCGCACAGATACGCAGTATTTT
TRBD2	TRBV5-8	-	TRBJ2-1	CASKASGRARNEQFF	TGTGCCAGCAAGGCTAGCGGGAGGGCACGAAATGAGCAGTTCTTC
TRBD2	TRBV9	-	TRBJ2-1	CASSPERGFSYNEQFF	TGTGCCAGCAGCCCCGAGCGGGGCTTCTCCTACAATGAGCAGTTCTTC
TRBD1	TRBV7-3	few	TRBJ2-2	CASSSTGGGSGELFF	TGTGCCAGCAGCTCCACAGGGGGAGGTTCCGGGGAGCTGTTTTTT
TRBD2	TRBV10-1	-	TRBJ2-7	CATSGRADEQYF	TGCGCCACCAGCGGGAGGGCCGACGAGCAGTACTTC
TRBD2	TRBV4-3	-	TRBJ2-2	CASSPKKPGLANTGELFF	TGCGCCAGCAGCCCCAAGAAACCGGGACTAGCGAACACCGGGGAGCTGTTTTTT
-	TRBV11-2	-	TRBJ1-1	CASSLAQGMAFF	TGTGCCAGCAGCTTAGCCCAGGGAATGGCTTTCTTT
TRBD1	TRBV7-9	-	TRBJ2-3	CASCPGQAAADTQYF	TGTGCCAGCTGCCCGGGACAGGCTGCAGCAGATACGCAGTATTTT
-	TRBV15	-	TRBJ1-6	CATSRVGEQGLYNSPLHF	TGTGCCACCAGCAGAGTAGGAGAGCAAGGTCTCTATAATTCACCCCTCCACTTT
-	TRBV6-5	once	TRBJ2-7	CASSFDGYYEQYF	TGTGCCAGCAGTTTCGACGGGTACTACGAGCAGTACTTC
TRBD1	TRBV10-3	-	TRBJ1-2	CAISKGIQGADYGYTF	TGTGCCATCAGTAAAGGAATACAGGGGGCAGACTATGGCTACACCTTC
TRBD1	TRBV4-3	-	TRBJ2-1	CASSTRQGTYNEQFF	TGCGCCAGCAGCACCCGACAGGGCACCTACAATGAGCAGTTCTTC
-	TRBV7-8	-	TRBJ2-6	CASSFPRSGANVLTF	TGTGCCAGCAGCTTTCCCCGCTCTGGGGCCAACGTCCTGACTTTC
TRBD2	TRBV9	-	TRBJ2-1	CASSVEGTSGGGVAYNEQFF	TGTGCCAGCAGCGTAGAGGGGACTAGCGGGGGGGGCGTCGCCTACAATGAGCAGTTCTTC
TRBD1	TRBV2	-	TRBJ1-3	CASGGTGVTGNTIYF	TGTGCCAGCGGGGGGACAGGGGTAACTGGAAACACCATATATTTT
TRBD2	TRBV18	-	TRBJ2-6	CASSPMTSGGASGANVLTF	TGTGCCAGCTCACCGATGACTAGCGGGGGGGCCTCTGGGGCCAACGTCCTGACTTTC
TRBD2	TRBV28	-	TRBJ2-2	CASSLRLANGELFF	TGTGCCAGCAGTTTAAGACTAGCTAACGGGGAGCTGTTTTTT
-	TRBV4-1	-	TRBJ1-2	CASSQRQTNYGYTF	TGCGCCAGCAGCCAAAGACAGACTAACTATGGCTACACCTTC
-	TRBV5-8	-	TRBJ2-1	CASPGAGTSYNEQFF	TGTGCCAGCCCCGGGGCGGGAACGTCATACAATGAGCAGTTCTTC
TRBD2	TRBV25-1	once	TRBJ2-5	CASSEWAGTRETQYF	TGTGCCAGCAGTGAATGGGCGGGGACTAGGGAGACCCAGTACTTC
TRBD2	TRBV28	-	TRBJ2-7	CASIGLAGVEQYF	TGTGCCAGCATAGGGCTAGCGGGAGTCGAGCAGTACTTC
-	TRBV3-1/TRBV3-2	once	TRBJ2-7	CASSPTLLGNEQYF	TGTGCCAGCAGCCCGACTCTACTAGGAAACGAGCAGTACTTC
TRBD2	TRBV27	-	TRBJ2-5	CASSSRTSDYQETQYF	TGTGCCAGCAGTTCCCGGACTAGCGATTACCAAGAGACCCAGTACTTC
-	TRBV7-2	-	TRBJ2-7	CASSLGRQRLSYEQYF	TGTGCCAGCAGCTTAGGCCGACAGCGCCTCTCCTACGAGCAGTACTTC
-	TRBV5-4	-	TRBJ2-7	CASSLQGYEQYF	TGTGCCAGCAGCTTACAGGGCTACGAGCAGTACTTC
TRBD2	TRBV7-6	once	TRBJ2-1	CASSLVPSGGNEQFF	TGTGCCAGCAGCTTAGTACCTAGCGGGGGAAATGAGCAGTTCTTC
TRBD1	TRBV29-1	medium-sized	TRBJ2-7	CSVDGTGGSYEQYF	TGCAGCGTTGACGGGACAGGGGGAAGCTACGAGCAGTACTTC
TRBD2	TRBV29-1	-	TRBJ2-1	CSVEGLAGGSSYNEQFF	TGCAGCGTTGAGGGACTAGCGGGAGGGAGCTCCTACAATGAGCAGTTCTTC
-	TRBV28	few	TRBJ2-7	CASSLNRAQEQYF	TGTGCCAGCAGTTTGAACAGGGCGCAGGAGCAGTACTTC
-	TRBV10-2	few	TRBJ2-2	CASSGTQSQHGELFF	TGCGCCAGCAGTGGGACACAGTCCCAACACGGGGAGCTGTTTTTT
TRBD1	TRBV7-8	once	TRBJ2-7	CASSLVGQGAVIRNEQYF	TGTGCCAGCAGCTTAGTCGGACAGGGGGCTGTTATAAGGAACGAGCAGTACTTC